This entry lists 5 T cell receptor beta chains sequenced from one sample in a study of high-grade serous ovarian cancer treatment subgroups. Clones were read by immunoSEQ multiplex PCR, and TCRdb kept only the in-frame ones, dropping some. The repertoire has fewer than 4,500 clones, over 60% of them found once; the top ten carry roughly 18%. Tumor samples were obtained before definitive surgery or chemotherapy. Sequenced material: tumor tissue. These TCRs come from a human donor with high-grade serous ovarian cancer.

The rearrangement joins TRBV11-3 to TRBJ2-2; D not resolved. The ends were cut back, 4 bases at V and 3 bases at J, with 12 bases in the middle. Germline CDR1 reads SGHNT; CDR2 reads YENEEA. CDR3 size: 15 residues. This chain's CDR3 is CASSSLNRYTGELFF. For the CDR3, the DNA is TGTGCCAGCAGCTCACTAAACCGGTACACCGGGGAGCTGTTTTTT.

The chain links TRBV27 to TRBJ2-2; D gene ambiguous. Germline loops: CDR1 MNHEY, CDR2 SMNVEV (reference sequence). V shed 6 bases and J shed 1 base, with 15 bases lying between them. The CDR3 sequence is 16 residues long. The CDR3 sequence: CASRPYRVGNTGELFF. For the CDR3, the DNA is TGTGCCAGCAGACCATATCGGGTTGGGAACACCGGGGAGCTGTTTTTT.

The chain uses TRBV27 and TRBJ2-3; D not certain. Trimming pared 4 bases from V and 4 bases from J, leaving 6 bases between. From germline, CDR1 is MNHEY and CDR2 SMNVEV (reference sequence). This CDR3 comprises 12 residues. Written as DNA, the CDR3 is TGTGCCAGCAGTTCATCAGCAGATACGCAGTATTTT. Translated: CASSSSADTQYF.

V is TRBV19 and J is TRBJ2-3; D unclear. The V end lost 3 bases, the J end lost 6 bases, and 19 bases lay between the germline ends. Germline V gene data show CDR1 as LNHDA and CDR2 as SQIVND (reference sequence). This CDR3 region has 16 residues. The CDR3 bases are TGTGCCAGTAGTATCCAATCGGCGGTTTCATCGGATACGCAGTATTTT. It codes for CASSIQSAVSSDTQYF. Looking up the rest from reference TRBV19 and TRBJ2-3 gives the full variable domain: DGGITQSPKYLFRKEGQNVTLSCEQNLNHDAMYWYRQDPGQGLRLIYYSQIVNDFQKGDIAEGYSVSREKKESFPLTVTSAQKNPTAFYLCASSIQSAVSSDTQYFGPGTRLTVL.

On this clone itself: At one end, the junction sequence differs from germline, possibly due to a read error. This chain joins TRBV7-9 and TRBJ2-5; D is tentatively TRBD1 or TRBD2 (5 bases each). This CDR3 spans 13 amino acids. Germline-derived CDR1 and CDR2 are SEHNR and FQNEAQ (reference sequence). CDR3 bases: TGTGCCAGCAGCTGGGGGATCCAAGACACCCAGTACTTC. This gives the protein CASSWGIQDTQYF.